The rows below give T cell receptor beta chains drawn from one sample of a study of CD8+CD57+ T cells in acquired aplastic anemia. Each CDR3 protein is one row after TCRdb ran MiXCR on the reads. This sample has around 130,000 distinct CDR3 sequences, with 50% to 70% found just once. The sample taken for sequencing was sorted CD4+, CD8+, or CD8+CD57+ T cells (not recorded which) from PBMCs. These receptors came from a human donor with aplastic anemia. Each CDR3 is given with its conserved first and last residue. The D gene is left open where the match is weak. Not every row has a clone size; where given, it reads once, few, many or a size class.

d_gene | j_gene | len | v_gene | abundance | CDR3nt | CDR3aa
TRBD1 | TRBJ1-1 | 16 | TRBV6-1 | - | TGTGCCAGCAGACGGGACAGCCCCGGTATGAACACTGAAGCTTTCTTT | CASRRDSPGMNTEAFF
TRBD2 | TRBJ2-5 | 19 | TRBV15 | - | TGTGCCACCAGCAGAGTGTTGACTAGCGGGGGGGACAACCAAGAGACCCAGTACTTC | CATSRVLTSGGDNQETQYF
- | TRBJ2-2 | 16 | TRBV11-1 | - | TGTGCCAGCAGCCCAACAGGGTTCGCGAACACCGGGGAGCTGTTTTTT | CASSPTGFANTGELFF
TRBD2 | TRBJ2-7 | 15 | TRBV19 | - | TGTGCCAGTAGTTCTAGCGGGAGGGTCTCCTACGAGCAGTACTTC | CASSSSGRVSYEQYF
- | TRBJ1-5 | 15 | TRBV19 | - | TGTGCCAGTAGTGAGGGCACGGACGGAGATCAGCCCCAGCATTTT | CASSEGTDGDQPQHF
TRBD2 | TRBJ2-7 | 15 | TRBV5-8 | - | TGTGCCAGCAGCAAAGCGGGGGGGTCCTCCTACGAGCAGTACTTC | CASSKAGGSSYEQYF
TRBD1 | TRBJ2-5 | 15 | TRBV25-1 | many | TGTGCCAGCAGTGAGGGGACAGGGGGCTGGGAGACCCAGTACTTC | CASSEGTGGWETQYF
TRBD2 | TRBJ2-7 | 17 | TRBV6-5 | - | TGTGCCAGCAGTTACGCGTCGGGGGGGCATCAGTCCTACGAGCAGTACTTC | CASSYASGGHQSYEQYF
- | TRBJ2-3 | 12 | TRBV2 | few | TGTGCCAGCAGTCTCCGGCGGGATACGCAGTATTTT | CASSLRRDTQYF
- | TRBJ2-3 | 13 | TRBV7-2 | - | TGTGCCAGCAGCTTAGACCATGCAGATACGCAGTATTTT | CASSLDHADTQYF
- | TRBJ1-2 | 13 | TRBV29-1 | once | TGCAGCGTTGACGGGCTAGGTAACTATGGCTACACCTTC | CSVDGLGNYGYTF
TRBD1 | TRBJ2-7 | 13 | TRBV7-3 | few | TGTGCCAGCAGCTTCGACAGGGGATACGAGCAGTACTTC | CASSFDRGYEQYF
- | TRBJ2-7 | 15 | TRBV6-1 | - | TGTGCCAGCAGTCGTATGGGGGCGCGGTTCGACGAGCAGTACTTC | CASSRMGARFDEQYF
TRBD2 | TRBJ2-5 | 16 | TRBV9 | many | TGTGCCAGCAGCGGAAGCGGGACCCTCCGGCAAGAGACCCAGTACTTC | CASSGSGTLRQETQYF
- | TRBJ1-1 | 11 | TRBV29-1 | - | TGCAGCGTTGAGGGTGTGACTGAAGCTTTCTTT | CSVEGVTEAFF
- | TRBJ2-1 | 11 | TRBV24-1 | many | TGTGCCACCAGACAGGGCAATGAGCAGTTCTTC | CATRQGNEQFF
TRBD1 | TRBJ2-7 | 13 | TRBV24-1 | once | TGTGCCACCAGTGATCGACAGGGGTGGGAGCAGTACTTC | CATSDRQGWEQYF
- | TRBJ2-1 | 15 | TRBV2 | many | TGTGCCAGCAGTGATCCAGTCATCTCCTACAATGAGCAGTTCTTC | CASSDPVISYNEQFF
- | TRBJ2-7 | 14 | TRBV12-3/TRBV12-4 | once | TGTGCCAGCAGCGGGCGGGACGGAGCCTACGAGCAGTACTTC | CASSGRDGAYEQYF